The T cell receptor (beta chain) described here comes from a study of OX40 agonist ivuxolimab in advanced cancers. The study in broad terms: Ivuxolimab was an agonistic, fully human IgG2 monoclonal antibody directed against OX40 (CD134), a costimulatory receptor. Intravenous ivuxolimab was administered to patients every 2 weeks at six dose levels: 0.01, 0.1, 0.3, 1.5, 3 and 10 mg/kg. Of the approximately 50 patients in dose escalation, about 19 had hepatocellular carcinoma, about 15 had melanoma, 9 had renal cell carcinoma and 9 had head and neck cancer. In the dose-escalation cohort, approximately 82% of patients were male, and the mean age was around 60 years, with a range of roughly 20 to 85. Prior anti-PD-1, anti-PD-L1 or anti-CTLA-4 therapy was permitted, and checkpoint inhibitors had been received by 30% to 40% of dose-escalation patients. Partial responses were achieved by three dose-escalation patients, of whom one had hepatocellular carcinoma and two had cutaneous melanoma. The point of sequencing TCRbeta in the periphery was to test whether ivuxolimab changed TCR sequence diversity and drove clonal T-cell expansion. The paper covers the monotherapy dose-escalation part of the phase I ivuxolimab trial, which included N of about 56 patients. General study outcomes and caveats: Antigen specificity was not determined for the clonally expanded peripheral T cells. In the 0.1-3.0 mg/kg groups, partial responders had among the lowest normalized peripheral clonal expansion, particularly in CD8+ T cells. At doses of 0.1 to 3.0 mg/kg, clonal expansion of both CD4+ and CD8+ blood T cells was observed from baseline to week 6. Low levels of normalized T-cell clonal expansion were also seen in some patients who did not respond. After ivuxolimab, expanded clones were on average more numerous among CD8+ T cells than among CD4+ T cells.

To sequence the TCRbeta CDR3 region, genomic DNA was isolated from the sorted cells. TCRbeta CDR3 regions were sequenced using the immunoSEQ Assay. TCRdb re-hosts the immuneACCESS table, in-frame sequences only. Its copies lack some clones; in the studies checked, an unresolved V gene accounts for under half of them, and the cause for the rest is not known. For this sample there are 60,000 or so clones; 88% appear just once. 11% of the sample is held by the ten biggest clonotypes. Comment on this clone: Its target antigen remains unknown. Base qualities are missing; no much larger clone stands one base away.

From the cysteine up to the phenylalanine, the CDR3 has a length of 17 residues. The kept DNA is CDR3 alone, 51 bases in frame from the first base. The germline V gene (reference sequence) supplies CDR1 MNHEY and CDR2 SMNVEV. Here V drops 10 bases and J drops 7 bases, and the junction holds 20 bases not matched to any gene. The trial excluded patients who had a history of autoimmune disease or were on systemic immunosuppression. Peripheral blood for TCR sequencing was collected from all dose cohorts at baseline, on cycle 4 day 1, and on cycle 7 day 1. Samples came from an open-label, multicenter, first-in-human phase I dose-escalation trial of ivuxolimab. The trial enrolled adults with locally advanced or metastatic head and neck squamous cell, hepatocellular, melanoma or renal cell carcinoma. Before TCR sequencing, CD4+ and CD8+ T cells were separately sorted from peripheral blood.

The clonotype originates from an adult with an advanced solid tumor such as melanoma, head and neck, liver or kidney cancer. Specimen: CD4+ or CD8+ T cells sorted from blood, collected in a trial of the OX40 agonist ivuxolimab. The chain was built from TRBV27 and TRBJ2-1, and 9 junction bases match TRBD2. The sequenced DNA: TGTGCCATCGGGATGGGCGGGGATATAGCGGGAGTAAATGAGCAGTTCTTC. Its coded protein is CAIGMGGDIAGVNEQFF.